A single sample is the source of the 5 T cell receptor beta chains below, sequenced in a study of blood T cell repertoires in COVID-19. Profiling relied on immunoSEQ multiplex PCR, and the TCRdb table lists in-frame clones only, not all of them. The sample lists more than 90,000 clones; approximately 91% were seen once. Sequenced material: peripheral blood. These receptor sequences come from a middle-aged man with acute or convalescent COVID-19.

CDR3 nucleotides: TGTGCCAGCAGTTTGGGGGGGGCGCGTGAAAAACTGTTTTTT. Protein sequence: CASSLGGAREKLFF. V is TRBV28 and J is TRBJ1-4, with D possibly TRBD1 on 6 matching bases. The CDR3 loop spans 14 amino acids. Germline V CDR1 and CDR2: MDHEN, SYDVKM. The V end was cut by 3 bases, the J end by 7 bases, with 12 bases between.

The chain has TRBV10-2 and TRBJ2-1, with TRBD2 matching over 8 bases. The CDR3 consists of 14 residues. Germline V gene lookup returns CDR1 WSHSY and CDR2 SAAADI. V shed 6 bases, J shed 10 bases, and the junction held 11 bases outside the gene matches. The CDR3 reads CASSLTGGPPEQFF. CDR3 DNA sequence: TGCGCCAGCAGCTTGACGGGGGGGCCTCCGGAGCAGTTCTTC.

The rearrangement joins TRBV15 to TRBJ2-3, with D possibly matching TRBD2 (6 bases). Between the trimmed V and J ends, which lost 5 bases and 3 bases, there was a span of 15 bases. Germline-derived CDR1 and CDR2 are LNHNV and YYDKDF (reference sequence). The CDR3 sequence is 15 residues long. In DNA form, the CDR3 reads TGTGCCACCAGCCACGTAGGAGGGGAGACAGATACGCAGTATTTT. Protein sequence: CATSHVGGETDTQYF.

This chain joins TRBV11-3 and TRBJ2-7; 9 nucleotides align to TRBD1. In germline, CDR1 is SGHNT, CDR2 YENEEA. J gave up 4 bases and V 5 bases, and 6 bases lay outside the gene matches. This CDR3 has 14 residues. DNA of the CDR3: TGTGCCAGCAGCCAGACAGGGGGGGTTTACGAGCAGTACTTC. It yields the protein CASSQTGGVYEQYF.

The CDR3 spells CASSLTEANSYEQYF. The CDR3 DNA reads TGTGCCAGCAGTTTGACAGAGGCCAACTCCTACGAGCAGTACTTC. The J gene is TRBJ2-7, the V gene TRBV2; D perhaps matches TRBD1 (5 bases). V lost 5 bases, J lost 0 bases, and 14 bases lay in between. CDR1 is SNHLY and CDR2 is FYNNEI in the germline V gene. The CDR3 sequence is 15 residues long.